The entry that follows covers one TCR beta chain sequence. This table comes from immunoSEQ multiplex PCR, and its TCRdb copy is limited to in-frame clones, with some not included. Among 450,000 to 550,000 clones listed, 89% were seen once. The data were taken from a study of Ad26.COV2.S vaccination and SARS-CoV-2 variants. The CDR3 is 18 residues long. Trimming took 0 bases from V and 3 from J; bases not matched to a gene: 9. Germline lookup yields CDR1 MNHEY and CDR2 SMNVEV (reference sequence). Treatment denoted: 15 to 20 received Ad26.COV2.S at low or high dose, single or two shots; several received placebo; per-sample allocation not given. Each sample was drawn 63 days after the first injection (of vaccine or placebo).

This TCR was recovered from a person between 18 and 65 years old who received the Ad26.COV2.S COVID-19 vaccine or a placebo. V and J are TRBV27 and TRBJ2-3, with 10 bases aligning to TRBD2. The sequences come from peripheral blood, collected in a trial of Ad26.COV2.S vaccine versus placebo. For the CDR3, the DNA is TGTGCCAGCAGTTTATCCGGACTAGCGGTAGATTTTACAGATACGCAGTATTTT. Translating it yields CASSLSGLAVDFTDTQYF.